The 31 T cell receptor beta chains below were found in one sample sequenced in a study of blood T cells in healthy people across ages. PCR was performed a second time for about 7 to 11 cycles using a sample-barcoded 5' primer and a J-beta primer mix. Each CDR3 protein gets one entry after TCRdb re-called the 5' RACE reads with MiXCR. Altogether 1.6 million or so distinct CDR3 sequences are present, roughly 32% being singletons, with the ten largest covering approximately 10%. The sample comprised blood. These receptors came from a woman in her thirties in good health.

The chain has TRBV6-6 and TRBJ1-1; unclear D gene. Trimming pared 6 bases from V and 8 bases from J, leaving 13 bases between. Germline V lookup: CDR1 MNHNY, CDR2 SVGAGI (reference sequence). CDR3 length: 12 amino acids. CDR3 loop: CASRPREGEAFF. CDR3 DNA: TGTGCCAGCAGACCCAGAGAGGGAGAAGCTTTCTTT.

The sample holds a few counts of this clonotype. V usage is TRBV15 and J usage is TRBJ2-7; possibly TRBD2 for D (5 bases). Per germline, CDR1 LNHNV and CDR2 YYDKDF (reference sequence). The CDR3 covers 16 residues. V lost 1 base and J lost 3, with 16 bases in between. CDR3 residues: CATSRGMEVKLYEQYF. CDR3 nucleotide sequence: TGTGCCACCAGCAGAGGGATGGAGGTTAAGCTCTACGAGCAGTACTTC. Together with reference TRBV15 and TRBJ2-7, the CDR3 gives the full variable domain: DAMVIQNPRYQVTQFGKPVTLSCSQTLNHNVMYWYQQKSSQAPKLLFHYYDKDFNNEADTPDNFQSRRPNTSFCFLDIRSPGLGDTAMYLCATSRGMEVKLYEQYFGPGTRLTVT.

The J gene is TRBJ1-2, the V gene TRBV20-1; D is undetermined. CDR3 length: 12 amino acids. Germline loops: CDR1 DFQATT, CDR2 SNEGSKA (reference sequence). The CDR3: CSCWGWVYGYTF. DNA of the CDR3: TGCAGCTGCTGGGGTTGGGTCTATGGCTACACCTTC.

This clonotype was recorded a few times. V is TRBV7-2 and J is TRBJ2-1; D may correspond to TRBD1 or TRBD2 (5 bases each). Per germline, CDR1 SGHTA and CDR2 FQGNSA. V was clipped by 3 bases and J by 13 bases, with 13 bases between them. The CDR3 runs to 12 residues. CDR3 residues: CASSFQIRDQFF. The CDR3 DNA follows: TGTGCCAGCAGCTTCCAAATCCGGGACCAGTTCTTC.

This clonotype was observed a handful of times. This rearrangement joins TRBV5-1 to TRBJ1-6, with 8 bases aligning to TRBD1. Germline-derived CDR1 and CDR2 are SGHRS and YFSETQ. There are 14 residues in the CDR3. V was clipped by 4 bases and J by 8 bases; unmatched bases: 5. As DNA, the CDR3 is TGCGCCAGCAGCACAGGGGACAGGCATTCACCCCTCCACTTT. Protein: CASSTGDRHSPLHF. The full variable domain, its missing parts supplied by reference TRBV5-1 and TRBJ1-6, is KAGVTQTPRYLIKTRGQQVTLSCSPISGHRSVSWYQQTPGQGLQFLFEYFSETQRNKGNFPGRFSGRQFSNSRSEMNVSTLELGDSALYLCASSTGDRHSPLHFGNGTRLTVT.

This clonotype was seen at least ten times. The gene calls are TRBV29-1 and TRBJ2-7; D uncertain. V was pared by 5 bases and J by 3 bases, with 5 bases between. The CDR3 is made up of 10 amino acids. From germline, CDR1 is SQVTM and CDR2 ANQGSEA. The CDR3 reads CSVLHYEQYF. In DNA form, the CDR3 reads TGCAGCGTTTTACACTACGAGCAGTACTTC.

The rearrangement uses TRBV20-1 and TRBJ2-1, with 13 bases lining up with TRBD2. CDR1 DFQATT and CDR2 SNEGSKA come from the germline V gene (reference sequence). This CDR3 spans 15 amino acids. Trimming at V came to 3 bases and at J to 4 bases, leaving 3 bases not matched to a gene. The CDR3 sequence is CSASGTSGKYNEQFF. In nucleotides, the CDR3 is TGCAGTGCTAGTGGGACTAGCGGGAAGTACAATGAGCAGTTCTTC.

This chain's CDR3 is CASSVEASGRWGETQYF. CDR3 DNA sequence: TGTGCCAGCAGCGTAGAGGCTAGCGGGAGATGGGGGGAGACCCAGTACTTC. The chain carries TRBV9 and TRBJ2-5; 10 nucleotides match TRBD2. V trimming: 0 bases; J trimming: 5 bases; junction bases outside the gene matches: 10. The germline CDR1 and CDR2 sequences are SGDLS and YYNGEE. This CDR3 is 17 amino acids long.

This clonotype was recorded at least ten times. The chain links TRBV4-2 to TRBJ2-3; 7 nucleotides align to TRBD2. J gave up 0 bases and V 1 base, and 4 bases lay outside the gene matches. The CDR3 totals 16 residues. Germline lookup yields CDR1 LGHNA and CDR2 YNFKEQ. This CDR3 is CASSQGRERSTDTQYF. In nucleotides, the CDR3 is TGTGCCAGCAGCCAAGGGCGGGAGAGGAGCACAGATACGCAGTATTTT.

This chain links TRBV28 with TRBJ1-2, with a tentative D call TRBD1 (6 bases). CDR1 and CDR2 (germline): MDHEN, SYDVKM. CDR3 length equals 14 residues. V was trimmed by 9 bases and J by 8 bases, leaving 22 bases between them. CDR3 protein: CASQETGPLGGYTF. The CDR3 coding sequence is TGTGCCAGTCAAGAGACAGGCCCCCTGGGAGGCTACACCTTC.

The chain has TRBV6-2 or TRBV6-3 and TRBJ2-1; D tentatively reads TRBD1 or TRBD2 (6 bases each). Germline values: CDR1 MNHEY, CDR2 SVGEGT. The CDR3 contains 14 residues. V was shortened by 9 bases and J by 4 bases, with 16 bases between the two germline ends. CDR3 bases: TGTGCCAGTGAGGGGGGCGCGAGGTACAATGAGCAGTTCTTC. It encodes CASEGGARYNEQFF.

V is TRBV6-1 and J is TRBJ2-3; 7 positions match TRBD2. Germline CDR1 MNHNS, CDR2 SASEGT. This CDR3 has 14 residues. V lost 6 bases to trimming and J lost 6 bases; unmatched junction nucleotides: 9. DNA of the CDR3: TGTGCCAGCAGCCCAAGACTAGCTTCGGATACGCAGTATTTT. This codes for CASSPRLASDTQYF.

A few counts support this clonotype. The genes are TRBV20-1 and TRBJ2-3; 7 bases are shared with TRBD1. The CDR3 length is 14 residues. Germline CDR1 and CDR2: DFQATT and SNEGSKA (reference sequence). V lost 6 bases and J lost 1; bases outside the gene matches: 7. Here the CDR3 reads CSASNGQGTDTQYF. CDR3 coding DNA: TGCAGTGCGTCGAATGGACAGGGCACAGATACGCAGTATTTT.

This clonotype was seen a few times. V gene TRBV20-1 combines with J gene TRBJ1-4, with TRBD1 identical over 10 bases. Trimming removed 0 bases from V and 8 bases from J; junction bases left unmatched: 3. The germline V gene has CDR1 DFQATT and CDR2 SNEGSKA (reference sequence). The CDR3 length is 14 residues. The CDR3, as DNA: TGCAGTGCTAGAGAACTGGACAGGGGGGAAAAACTGTTTTTT. Translation: CSARELDRGEKLFF.

This rearrangement joins TRBV2 to TRBJ2-3, with D perhaps TRBD2 (5 bases). V lost 6 bases and J lost 14, with 6 bases in between. Germline V gene sequence: CDR1 SNHLY, CDR2 FYNNEI. The CDR3 totals 8 residues. DNA for the CDR3: TGTGCCAGCAGGGGGAGGTATTTT. Amino acids: CASRGRYF.

The chain carries TRBV15 and TRBJ1-1; 9 nucleotides match TRBD1. Germline lookup yields CDR1 LNHNV and CDR2 YYDKDF (reference sequence). V shed 2 bases and J 5 bases; nucleotides not matched to a gene: 9. CDR3 length equals 16 residues. CDR3 sequence (DNA): TGTGCCACCAGCAGATCGGGACAGGGTATATGGACTGAAGCTTTCTTT. Its protein is CATSRSGQGIWTEAFF.

Regarding this clonotype: This clone may be a read error of a much larger clone one base away. Since no conserved phenylalanine or tryptophan closes the CDR3, a read error is the likely cause. The chain has TRBV29-1 and TRBJ2-5, with 8 bases matching TRBD1. Germline V gives CDR1 SQVTM, CDR2 ANQGSEA. The CDR3 is 12 amino acids. V gave up 6 bases and J gave up 4 bases; unmatched junction bases: 4. The CDR3 nucleotides are TGCAGCGTCCTCCAGGGGGCAGAGACCCAGTACGTC. This encodes CSVLQGAETQYV.

This chain links TRBV29-1 with TRBJ1-2, with 8 bases lining up with TRBD1. Germline CDR1 SQVTM, CDR2 ANQGSEA. This CDR3 contains 17 residues. With V trimmed by 6 bases and J by 0 bases, 15 bases remained unmatched. As DNA, the CDR3 is TGCAGCGTGGGGCCCCTCGGACAGGGAGAGGCTAACTATGGCTACACCTTC. Amino acid sequence: CSVGPLGQGEANYGYTF.

In this sample, this clonotype turned up once. This sequence is one base from a far larger clone and is likely a read error. V and J are TRBV2 and TRBJ2-7; a possible D gene is TRBD1 (5 bases). The CDR3 has 13 residues. The germline V gene has CDR1 SNHLY and CDR2 FYNNEI. Deletions cut 5 bases from V and 3 bases from J, with 11 bases between. The CDR3 region is CASSIGVGYEQYF. In DNA, the CDR3 is TGTGCCAGCAGTATAGGGGTGGGCTACGAGCAGTACTTC.

The V gene is TRBV3-1, the J gene TRBJ2-3; 13 bases line up with TRBD2. With 4 bases clipped from V and 3 bases from J, the junction kept 10 bases outside the gene matches. From germline, CDR1 is LGHDT and CDR2 YNNKEL (reference sequence). The CDR3 runs to 18 residues. The CDR3 DNA sequence: TGTGCCAGCAGCCCACACCCTGGACTAGCGGGAGAGACAGATACGCAGTATTTT. This sequence encodes CASSPHPGLAGETDTQYF.

This clonotype was detected a few times. The chain joins TRBV4-1 to TRBJ1-5; 11 bases line up with TRBD1. This CDR3 is built from 16 residues. Germline V gives CDR1 MGHRA, CDR2 YSYEKL. V lost 0 bases and J lost 9; bases outside the gene matches: 7. The CDR3 region has the DNA TGCGCCAGCAGCCAAGATTGGACAGGGGGCTTACGGCCCCAGCATTTT. It specifies CASSQDWTGGLRPQHF.

This clonotype has a handful of counts. The J gene is TRBJ2-7, the V gene TRBV4-2; D remains unclear. The length of the CDR3 is 15 residues. Germline CDR1 reads LGHNA; CDR2 reads YNFKEQ. V was cut by 0 bases and J by 2 bases, with 11 bases left in between. The CDR3 spells CASSQDEYSTYEQYF. CDR3 sequence (DNA): TGTGCCAGCAGCCAAGATGAATACAGTACCTACGAGCAGTACTTC.

The rearrangement links TRBV5-1 to TRBJ1-1; possibly TRBD1 for D (5 bases). V lost 7 bases and J 6 bases, leaving 13 bases between the germline ends. CDR3 length equals 12 residues. Germline lookup yields CDR1 SGHRS and CDR2 YFSETQ. CDR3 sequence reads: CASQGSQPEAFF. The CDR3 DNA is TGCGCCAGCCAGGGCAGCCAACCTGAAGCTTTCTTT.

This clonotype has only a few counts. The V call is TRBV14, the J call TRBJ2-7, with TRBD2 matching over 13 bases. Trimming cost V 4 bases and J 6 bases; bases outside gene matches: 18. Germline V gene data show CDR1 as SGHDN and CDR2 as FVKESK. This CDR3 has 19 residues. The CDR3 DNA follows: TGTGCCAGCAGCCCACGACCGGGACAAGGGACTAGCGGGATAGCCGAGCAGTACTTC. As protein: CASSPRPGQGTSGIAEQYF. Full variable domain (outside the CDR3, taken from reference TRBV14 and TRBJ2-7): EAGVTQFPSHSVIEKGQTVTLRCDPISGHDNLYWYRRVMGKEIKFLLHFVKESKQDESGMPNNRFLAERTGGTYSTLKVQPAELEDSGVYFCASSPRPGQGTSGIAEQYFGPGTRLTVT.

The chain has TRBV5-5 and TRBJ2-7; D is ambiguous. V lost 2 bases and J lost 2, with 8 bases in between. The CDR3 covers 13 residues. CDR1 and CDR2 from the germline V gene are SGHKS and YYEKEE (reference sequence). Here the CDR3 DNA reads TGTGCCAGCAGCTTCATGAGCCCCTACGAGCAGTACTTC. Amino acid sequence: CASSFMSPYEQYF.

The CDR3 loop is CASSLTGVVTGELFF. The CDR3 nucleotides are TGTGCCAGCAGCTTAACGGGGGTGGTCACCGGGGAGCTGTTTTTT. The chain employs TRBV11-2 and TRBJ2-2; D is perhaps TRBD2 (6 bases). This CDR3 region has 15 residues. The V end lost 2 bases, the J end lost 4 bases, and 11 bases lay between the germline ends. Germline assignment: CDR1 SGHAT and CDR2 FQNNGV.

This clonotype was found a few times. The chain couples TRBV6-1 to TRBJ2-5, with D perhaps matching TRBD1 (5 bases). The tail of the sequence fits TRBJ2-7 better, so the J call may be wrong. Germline lookup yields CDR1 MNHNS and CDR2 SASEGT. The CDR3 totals 13 residues. Here the CDR3 reads CASSEAARDEQYF. CDR3 nucleotide sequence: TGTGCCAGCAGTGAAGCGGCCAGGGACGAGCAGTACTTC.

The CDR3 loop reads CSAPRTGGEQYF. Written as DNA, the CDR3 is TGCAGTGCCCCCCGAACAGGGGGCGAGCAGTACTTC. The V and J genes are TRBV20-1 and TRBJ2-7; 8 bases align to TRBD1. CDR1 DFQATT and CDR2 SNEGSKA come from the germline V gene (reference sequence). There are 12 residues in the CDR3. Germline trimming cut 6 bases from V and 6 bases from J; bases unmatched to any gene: 7.

This clonotype has just a few counts. J is TRBJ2-5 and V is TRBV11-2, with 7 bases lining up with TRBD2. This CDR3 spans 14 amino acids. CDR1 and CDR2 (germline): SGHAT, FQNNGV. V was clipped by 4 bases and J by 4 bases; unmatched bases: 6. The CDR3 is CASSSVGGAETQYF. The CDR3 DNA reads TGTGCCAGCAGCTCAGTGGGAGGGGCAGAGACCCAGTACTTC.

The V gene is TRBV28, the J gene TRBJ1-5; 7 nucleotides match TRBD1. V lost 6 bases and J lost 4; bases outside the gene matches: 6. CDR1 is MDHEN and CDR2 is SYDVKM in the germline V gene. This CDR3 has 14 residues. For the CDR3, the DNA is TGTGCCAGCAGGTCCACAGGGGAGAATCAGCCCCAGCATTTT. Translation: CASRSTGENQPQHF.

The rearrangement links TRBV5-1 to TRBJ1-2; maybe TRBD1 (5 bases). The germline V gene encodes CDR1 SGHRS and CDR2 YFSETQ. The CDR3 has 14 amino acids. V gave up 3 bases and J gave up 3 bases, with 12 bases separating them. Here the CDR3 DNA reads TGCGCCAGCAGCTCGGGGGGGATGGACTATGGCTACACCTTC. As protein: CASSSGGMDYGYTF.